The 8 T cell receptor beta chains presented below share a single source sample, sequenced in a study of breast tumors, draining lymph nodes, adjacent tissues. Using its own MiXCR run on the multiplex PCR reads, TCRdb lists one record per CDR3 protein. The data contain around 230,000 distinct CDR3 sequences, about 30% of them seen just once; the ten biggest clones take up around 1.5%. The lymph nodes were axillary draining lymph nodes from breast cancer patients. Sequenced sample: axillary lymph node tissue. These receptors came from a female donor with breast cancer. Some clones in this sample may be carry-over from other donors' samples.

This clonotype occurred many times. V gene TRBV30 combines with J gene TRBJ2-1; unclear D gene. This CDR3 region has 13 residues. Germline lookup yields CDR1 GTSNPN and CDR2 SVGIG (reference sequence). V was cut by 0 bases and J by 8 bases, with 11 bases left in between. The CDR3 sequence is CAWSVRLPDEQFF. In DNA, the CDR3 is TGTGCCTGGAGTGTACGGCTTCCCGATGAGCAGTTCTTC.

As DNA, the CDR3 is TGTGCCAGCAGCCAAATGGGGACAGATAATTCACCCCTCCACTTT. It codes for CASSQMGTDNSPLHF. The chain joins TRBV7-2 to TRBJ1-6, with 7 bases lining up with TRBD1. Trimming removed 5 bases from V and 5 bases from J; junction bases left unmatched: 6. The CDR3 contains 15 residues. CDR1 and CDR2 (germline): SGHTA, FQGNSA.

In its sample, this clonotype was seen many times. The chain is built from TRBV3-1 and TRBJ1-4; D not certain. The CDR3 is 18 amino acids. Looked up from germline, CDR1 is LGHDT and CDR2 is YNNKEL (reference sequence). The V gene lost 0 bases and the J gene lost 3 bases, with 17 bases spanning the gap. The CDR3 DNA is TGTGCCAGCAGCCAAGATTTCGGGAGCCAGACGCCTAATGAAAAACTGTTTTTT. This encodes CASSQDFGSQTPNEKLFF.

This clonotype was seen many times. The chain recombines TRBV6-6 with TRBJ1-3, with D possibly matching TRBD1 (5 bases). This CDR3 is built from 15 residues. The V and J ends lost 5 bases and 3 bases respectively, with 14 bases between them. Germline V CDR1 and CDR2: MNHNY, SVGAGI (reference sequence). CDR3 nucleotide sequence: TGTGCCAGCAGTCACCCCGGGGGGGGTGGAAACACCATATATTTT. It codes for CASSHPGGGGNTIYF.

This clonotype showed up many times. The V call is TRBV19, the J call TRBJ2-3; 8 nucleotides match TRBD2. V lost 11 bases to trimming and J lost 2 bases; unmatched junction nucleotides: 9. Germline V gene data show CDR1 as LNHDA and CDR2 as SQIVND (reference sequence). The CDR3 extends over 14 amino acids. CDR3: CAGSLAGFTDTQYF. CDR3 nucleotide sequence: TGTGCCGGTTCCCTAGCGGGTTTCACAGATACGCAGTATTTT.

The CDR3 nucleotides are TGTGCCAGCTCACCCTCTAGCGGGAGTAGCACAGATACGCAGTATTTT. Encoded protein: CASSPSSGSSTDTQYF. This rearrangement joins TRBV18 to TRBJ2-3; 10 bases map to TRBD2. Germline CDR1 is KGHSH and CDR2 is LQKENI. V lost 3 bases to trimming and J lost 0 bases; unmatched junction nucleotides: 3. This CDR3 comprises 16 residues.

This chain connects TRBV24-1 to TRBJ2-7, with unresolved D. The CDR3 totals 11 residues. Germline V gene sequence: CDR1 KGHDR, CDR2 SFDVKD. Between the trimmed V and J ends, which lost 5 bases and 3 bases, there was a span of 4 bases. CDR3 protein: CATSAGYEQYF. The CDR3 nucleotides are TGTGCCACCAGTGCCGGCTACGAGCAGTACTTC.

This clonotype has a handful of counts. The rearrangement uses TRBV14 and TRBJ1-1; D remains ambiguous. The CDR3 is 16 amino acids. CDR1 and CDR2 (germline): SGHDN, FVKESK. V gave up 2 bases and J gave up 1 base, with 14 bases separating them. The chain's CDR3 is CASSQKIGPANTEAFF. DNA for the CDR3: TGTGCCAGCAGCCAAAAGATAGGACCGGCGAACACTGAAGCTTTCTTT.